The following is a T cell receptor (beta chain) sequence with its context. Its matching antigen is unknown. Time point: week 11, during vaccination. Topical imiquimod accompanied each vaccine dose, which consisted of 300 ug of mutant IDH1 20-mer peptide. The CDR3 has 17 amino acids. Per germline, CDR1 MDHEN and CDR2 SYDVKM. Trimming cost V 1 base and J 1 base, with 16 bases left between them. The data originate from a study of a mutant IDH1 vaccine in newly diagnosed glioma. Profiled with immunoSEQ multiplex PCR; TCRdb holds only in-frame clones, not every one. Of 55,000 to 65,000 clones listed, 80% are singletons.

This receptor was obtained from a man in his forties or fifties with glioma. The specimen was PBMCs, collected from a glioma patient whose treatment included an IDH1 peptide vaccine. The chain combines TRBV28 with TRBJ1-1; no firm D call. CDR3 nucleotide sequence: TGTGCCAGCAGTTTATTAGGGCAAACCCTTCCGAACACTGAAGCTTTCTTT. Residues: CASSLLGQTLPNTEAFF.